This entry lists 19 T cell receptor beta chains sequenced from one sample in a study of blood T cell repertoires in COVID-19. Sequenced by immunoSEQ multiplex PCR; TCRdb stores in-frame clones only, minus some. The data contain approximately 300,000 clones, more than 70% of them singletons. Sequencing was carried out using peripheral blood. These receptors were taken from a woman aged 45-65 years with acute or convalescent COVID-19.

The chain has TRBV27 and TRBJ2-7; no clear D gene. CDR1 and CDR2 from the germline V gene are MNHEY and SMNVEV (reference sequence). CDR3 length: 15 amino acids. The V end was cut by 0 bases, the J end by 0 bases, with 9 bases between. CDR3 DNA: TGTGCCAGCAGTTTATCATTACACAGCTCCTACGAGCAGTACTTC. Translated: CASSLSLHSSYEQYF.

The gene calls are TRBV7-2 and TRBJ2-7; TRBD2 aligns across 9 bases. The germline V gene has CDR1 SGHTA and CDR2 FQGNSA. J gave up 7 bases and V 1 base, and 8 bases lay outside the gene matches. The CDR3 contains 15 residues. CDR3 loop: CASSLGSGSSREQYF. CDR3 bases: TGTGCCAGCAGCTTAGGTAGCGGGAGTTCCCGGGAGCAGTACTTC.

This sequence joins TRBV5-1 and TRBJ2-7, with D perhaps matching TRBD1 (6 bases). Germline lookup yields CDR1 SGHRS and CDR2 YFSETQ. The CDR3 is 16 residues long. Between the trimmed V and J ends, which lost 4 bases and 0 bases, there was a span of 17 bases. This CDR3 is CASSPRAGANSYEQYF. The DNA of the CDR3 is TGCGCCAGCAGCCCGAGAGCAGGGGCGAACTCCTACGAGCAGTACTTC.

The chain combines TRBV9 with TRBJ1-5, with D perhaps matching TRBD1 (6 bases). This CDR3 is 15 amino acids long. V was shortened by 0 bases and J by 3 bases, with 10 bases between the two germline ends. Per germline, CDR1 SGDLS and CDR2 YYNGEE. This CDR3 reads CASSVGTGNNQPQHF. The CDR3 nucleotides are TGTGCCAGCAGCGTAGGTACAGGGAACAATCAGCCCCAGCATTTT.

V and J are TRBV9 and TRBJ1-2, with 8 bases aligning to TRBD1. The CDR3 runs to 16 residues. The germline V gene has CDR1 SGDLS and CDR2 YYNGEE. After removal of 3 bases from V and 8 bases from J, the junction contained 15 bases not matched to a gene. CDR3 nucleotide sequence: TGTGCCAGCAGCGAGGCCAGGGGCAGGGGGCTTTCGGGCTACACCTTC. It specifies CASSEARGRGLSGYTF.

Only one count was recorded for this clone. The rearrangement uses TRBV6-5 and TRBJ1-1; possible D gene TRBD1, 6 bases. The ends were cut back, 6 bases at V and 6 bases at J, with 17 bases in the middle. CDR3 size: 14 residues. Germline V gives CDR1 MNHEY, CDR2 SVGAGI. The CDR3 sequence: CASSRLQGSSEAFF. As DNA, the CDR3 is TGTGCCAGCAGCCGCCTACAGGGTTCCTCTGAAGCTTTCTTT.

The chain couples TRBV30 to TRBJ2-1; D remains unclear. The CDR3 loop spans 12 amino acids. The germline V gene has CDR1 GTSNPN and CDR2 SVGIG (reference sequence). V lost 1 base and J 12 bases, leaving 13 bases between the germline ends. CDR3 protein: CAWSGSENRQFF. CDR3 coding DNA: TGTGCCTGGAGTGGATCGGAGAACCGGCAGTTCTTC.

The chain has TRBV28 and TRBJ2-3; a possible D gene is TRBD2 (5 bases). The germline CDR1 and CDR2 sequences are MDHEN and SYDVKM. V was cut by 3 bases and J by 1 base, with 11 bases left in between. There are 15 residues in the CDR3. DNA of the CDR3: TGTGCCAGCAGTTTGTTCGGGATGCGCACAGATACGCAGTATTTT. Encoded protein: CASSLFGMRTDTQYF.

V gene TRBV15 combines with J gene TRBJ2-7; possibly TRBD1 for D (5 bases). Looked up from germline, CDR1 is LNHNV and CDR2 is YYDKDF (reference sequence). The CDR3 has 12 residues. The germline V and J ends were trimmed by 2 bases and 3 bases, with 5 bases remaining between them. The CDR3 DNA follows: TGTGCCACCAGCAGAAGGGGCTACGAGCAGTACTTC. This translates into CATSRRGYEQYF.

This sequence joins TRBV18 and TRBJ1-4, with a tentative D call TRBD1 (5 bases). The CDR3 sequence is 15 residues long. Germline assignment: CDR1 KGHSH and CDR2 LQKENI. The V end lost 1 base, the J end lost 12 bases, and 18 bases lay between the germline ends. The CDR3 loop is CASSPRAGDEGELFF. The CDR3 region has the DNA TGTGCCAGCTCACCACGGGCGGGGGATGAAGGGGAACTGTTTTTT.

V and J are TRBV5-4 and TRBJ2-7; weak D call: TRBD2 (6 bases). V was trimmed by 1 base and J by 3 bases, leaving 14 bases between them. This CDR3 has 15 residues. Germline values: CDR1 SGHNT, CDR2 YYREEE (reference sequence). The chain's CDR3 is CASSLIRGFSYEQYF. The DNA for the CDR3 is TGTGCCAGCAGCTTGATACGGGGGTTCAGCTACGAGCAGTACTTC.

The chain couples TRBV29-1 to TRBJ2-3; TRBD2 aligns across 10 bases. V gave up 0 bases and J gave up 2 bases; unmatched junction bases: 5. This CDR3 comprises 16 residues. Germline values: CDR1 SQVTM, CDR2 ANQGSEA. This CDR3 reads CSVEDRTSGFTDTQYF. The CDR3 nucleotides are TGCAGCGTTGAAGATCGGACTAGCGGATTCACAGATACGCAGTATTTT.

For the CDR3, the DNA is TGCGCCAGCAGCCAAGGGGGACTTGACGGCGAGACCCAGTACTTC. This sequence encodes CASSQGGLDGETQYF. The V and J genes are TRBV4-1 and TRBJ2-5, with a possible D match to TRBD2 (6 bases). The CDR3 is 15 amino acids. CDR1 and CDR2 from the germline V gene are MGHRA and YSYEKL. Trimming stripped 1 base from V and 5 bases from J, with 14 bases between.

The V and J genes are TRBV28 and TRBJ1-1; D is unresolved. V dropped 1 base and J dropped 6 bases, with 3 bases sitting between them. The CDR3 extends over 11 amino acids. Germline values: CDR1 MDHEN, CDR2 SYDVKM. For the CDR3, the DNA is TGTGCCAGCAGTTTATACTCTGAAGCTTTCTTT. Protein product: CASSLYSEAFF. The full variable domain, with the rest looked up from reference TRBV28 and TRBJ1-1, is DVKVTQSSRYLVKRTGEKVFLECVQDMDHENMFWYRQDPGLGLRLIYFSYDVKMKEKGDIPEGYSVSREKKERFSLILESASTNQTSMYLCASSLYSEAFFGQGTRLTVV.

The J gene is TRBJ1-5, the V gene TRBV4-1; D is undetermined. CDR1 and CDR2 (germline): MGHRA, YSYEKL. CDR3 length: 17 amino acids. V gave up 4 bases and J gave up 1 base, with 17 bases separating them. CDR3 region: CASSPGLARVSNQPQHF. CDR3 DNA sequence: TGCGCCAGCAGCCCTGGTTTAGCGCGGGTAAGCAATCAGCCCCAGCATTTT.

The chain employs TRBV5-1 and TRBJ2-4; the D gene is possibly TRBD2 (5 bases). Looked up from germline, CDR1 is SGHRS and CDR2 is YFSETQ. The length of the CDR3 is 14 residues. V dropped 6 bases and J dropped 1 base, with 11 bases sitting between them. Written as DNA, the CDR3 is TGCGCCAGCAAGAGTCCGGGGGCCAAAAACATTCAGTACTTC. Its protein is CASKSPGAKNIQYF.

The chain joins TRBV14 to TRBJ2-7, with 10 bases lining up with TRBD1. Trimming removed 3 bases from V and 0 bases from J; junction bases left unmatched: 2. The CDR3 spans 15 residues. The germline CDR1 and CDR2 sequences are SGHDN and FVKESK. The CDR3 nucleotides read TGTGCCAGCAGCCAGGACAGGGGGAGCTCCTACGAGCAGTACTTC. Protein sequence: CASSQDRGSSYEQYF.

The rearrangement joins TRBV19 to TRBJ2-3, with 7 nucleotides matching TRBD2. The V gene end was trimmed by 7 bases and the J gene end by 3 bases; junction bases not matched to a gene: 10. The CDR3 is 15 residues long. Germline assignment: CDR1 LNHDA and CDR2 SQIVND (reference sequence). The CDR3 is CASNTGGSGTDTQYF. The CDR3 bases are TGTGCCAGTAACACGGGAGGCAGCGGGACAGATACGCAGTATTTT.

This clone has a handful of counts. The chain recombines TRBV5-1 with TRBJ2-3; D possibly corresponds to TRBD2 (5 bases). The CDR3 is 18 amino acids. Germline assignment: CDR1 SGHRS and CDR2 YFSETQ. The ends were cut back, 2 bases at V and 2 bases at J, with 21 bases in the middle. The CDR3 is CASSFIGSTIVFTDTQYF. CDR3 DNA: TGCGCCAGCAGCTTTATAGGGAGTACGATCGTTTTCACAGATACGCAGTATTTT.